This T cell receptor beta chain was recovered during a study of cytomegalovirus exposure and HLA in healthy donors. The sample holds one count of this clone. Repertoires were generated with immunoSEQ multiplex PCR, while TCRdb's copy carries only in-frame clones and drops some. This table holds about 180,000 clones, around 84% found once. The J segment lost 8 bases and the V segment lost 8 bases, leaving 3 bases of the junction unmatched. The V gene's germline CDR1 is LNHDA and CDR2 SQIVND (reference sequence). CDR3 length: 11 amino acids. Sequencing used PBMCs. This clonotype was sampled from a man in his late teens or twenties in good health and CMV-seropositive. The rearrangement links TRBV19 to TRBJ2-3; TRBD2 agrees at 8 bases. The CDR3 protein is CASRAGATQYF. DNA of the CDR3: TGTGCCAGTCGAGCGGGGGCTACGCAGTATTTT.